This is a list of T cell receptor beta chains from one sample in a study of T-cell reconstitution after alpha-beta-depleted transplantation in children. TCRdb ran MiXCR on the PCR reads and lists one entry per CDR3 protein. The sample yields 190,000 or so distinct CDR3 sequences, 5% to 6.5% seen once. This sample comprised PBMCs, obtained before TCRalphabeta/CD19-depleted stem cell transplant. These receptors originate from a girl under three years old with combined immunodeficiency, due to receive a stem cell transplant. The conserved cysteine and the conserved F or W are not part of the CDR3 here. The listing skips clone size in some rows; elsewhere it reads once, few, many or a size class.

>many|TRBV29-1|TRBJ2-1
SVEVGNRGINEQF
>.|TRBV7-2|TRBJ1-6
ASSFNTELSPLH
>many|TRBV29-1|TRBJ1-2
SVEEQGASGYT
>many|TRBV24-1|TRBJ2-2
ATSGAISGELF
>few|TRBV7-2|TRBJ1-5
ASSLTGIGQPQH
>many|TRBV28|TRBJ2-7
ASSFRLTGLEQY
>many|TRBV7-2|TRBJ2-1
ASRAGGRNNEQF
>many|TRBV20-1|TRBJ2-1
SARTSGIYNEQF
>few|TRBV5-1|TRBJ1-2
ASSNFEGRGYT
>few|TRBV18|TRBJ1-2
ASSPLDGTDLPYGYT
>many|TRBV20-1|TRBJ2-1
SATSGGTSGTSSYNEQF
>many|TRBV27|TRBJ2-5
AFNFDTGNQETQY
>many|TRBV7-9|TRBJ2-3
ASSARLAGAADTQY
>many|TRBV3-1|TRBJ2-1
ASSQDLRRGNEQF
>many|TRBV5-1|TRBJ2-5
ASDPSGVQYQETQY
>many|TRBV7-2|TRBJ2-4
ASSLEAGGAKNIQY
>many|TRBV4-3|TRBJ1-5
ASSRGRDQPQH
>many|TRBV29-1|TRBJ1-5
SVAGTTRGEPQH
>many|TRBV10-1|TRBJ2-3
ASSEGNTQY
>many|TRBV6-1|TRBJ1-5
ASSENGNNQPQH
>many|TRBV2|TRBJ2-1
ASSLRRASYNEQF
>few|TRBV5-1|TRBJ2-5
ASSPPTGSGETQY
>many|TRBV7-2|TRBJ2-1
ASSLVVTGMDNNEQF
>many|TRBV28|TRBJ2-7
ASSLWTISGDRGEQY
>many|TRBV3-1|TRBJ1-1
ASSYTGGSAEAF
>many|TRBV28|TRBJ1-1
ASSLWQGATEAF
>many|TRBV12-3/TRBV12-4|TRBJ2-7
ASSISDGAYEQY
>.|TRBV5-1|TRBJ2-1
ASSLEDMLEQF
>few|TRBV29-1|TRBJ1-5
SVVDLGEPDYQPQH
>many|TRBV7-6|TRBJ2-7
ASGLDSYEQY
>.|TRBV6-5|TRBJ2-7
ASSTRQGRYEQY
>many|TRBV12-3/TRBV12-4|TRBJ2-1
ASTLVQGNEQF
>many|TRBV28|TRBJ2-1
ASSPIPGRYNEQF
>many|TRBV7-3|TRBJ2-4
ASSPTQGSIQY
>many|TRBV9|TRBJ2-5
ASSVGTGQVELETQY
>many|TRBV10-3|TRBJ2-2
AISESTGRANTGELF
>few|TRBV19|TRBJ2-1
ASSGGGVAGTSYNEQF
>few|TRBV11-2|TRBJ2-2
ASSPDPTDKTNTGELF
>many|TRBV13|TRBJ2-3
ASSPGPRLAVTDTQY
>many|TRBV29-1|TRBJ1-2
SVERGGWDYGYT
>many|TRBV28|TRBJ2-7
ASSFATYKGQLQYEQY
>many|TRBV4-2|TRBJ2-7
ASSPEAASYEQY
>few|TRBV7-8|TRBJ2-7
ASSLTRYNEQY
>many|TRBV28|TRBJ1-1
ASREVGPNTEAF
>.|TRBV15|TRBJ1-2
ATSRDRTAYGYT
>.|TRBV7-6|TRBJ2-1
ASSVGQGADEQF
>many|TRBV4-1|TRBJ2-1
ASSQDLSGGTEQF
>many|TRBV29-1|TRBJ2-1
SVGMGGTYNEQF
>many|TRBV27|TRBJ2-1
ASSWTSGRNEQF
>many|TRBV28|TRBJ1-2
ASSSPNRAFYGYT